These 25 T cell receptor beta chains share one sample of origin, sequenced in a study of T-cell reconstitution after alpha-beta-depleted transplantation in children. Unique molecular identifiers were built into the TCRbeta library. TCRdb redid the calling of the PCR reads with MiXCR, one entry per CDR3 protein. There are roughly 300,000 distinct CDR3 sequences in the sample; about 9.9% occur only once, and about 20% lies in the top ten. The sequences come from peripheral blood, collected 180 days after TCRalphabeta/CD19-depleted stem cell transplant. These receptors came from a male patient aged 2 to 10 who had a stem cell transplant for chronic granulomatous disease, so the T cells may come from the graft donor.

Points on this clonotype: Being one base from a much bigger clone, this may be a read error. This chain connects TRBV7-8 to TRBJ1-2, with unresolved D. This CDR3 region has 17 residues. Germline V lookup: CDR1 SGHVS, CDR2 FQNEAQ. CDR3 sequence reads: CASSLAWGKRPGYGYPF. The DNA of the CDR3 is TGTGCCAGCAGCTTAGCCTGGGGAAAGAGGCCCGGCTATGGCTACCCCTTC.

This clonotype was counted at least ten times. The gene calls are TRBV28 and TRBJ1-1; the D gene is possibly TRBD1 (5 bases). Trimming stripped 5 bases from V and 5 bases from J, with 15 bases between. The CDR3 totals 14 residues. In germline, CDR1 is MDHEN, CDR2 SYDVKM. CDR3 in DNA: TGTGCCAGCAGTCCCTCGTGGGGCGGGACTGAAGCTTTCTTT. The encoded protein is CASSPSWGGTEAFF.

Details on this clonotype: A much bigger clone sits one base away, suggesting this may be a read error. No DNA is shown, since the ends of the CDR3 on it are uncertain; the CDR3 is the one TCRdb lists. V usage is TRBV6-1 and J usage is TRBJ2-3; the table's D gene call, TRBD1, was not cross checked with the DNA. The CDR3 extends over 15 residues, inclusive of both ends. CDR1 is MNHNS, CDR2 SASEGT, per germline. CDR3 amino acids: CASSEVGWGTDTHYF.

Notes on this clonotype: Since a much larger clone is just one base distant, this may be a read error. The rearrangement joins TRBV20-1 to TRBJ2-3; TRBD1 is a possible D gene (5 bases). CDR3 length: 13 amino acids. In germline, CDR1 is DFQATT, CDR2 SNEGSKA (reference sequence). The CDR3: CSAPRTSTDTRYF. CDR3 in DNA: TGCAGTGCTCCCCGGACAAGCACAGATACGCGGTATTTT.

The chain combines TRBV5-4 with TRBJ2-1; the match to TRBD2 covers 11 bases. Trimming removed 4 bases from V and 2 bases from J; junction bases left unmatched: 5. This CDR3 comprises 16 residues. Germline assignment: CDR1 SGHNT and CDR2 YYREEE (reference sequence). The CDR3 DNA reads TGTGCCAGCAGCACACTAGCGGGAGCAACCTACAATGAGCAGTTCTTC. Amino acids: CASSTLAGATYNEQFF. Full variable domain (remainder filled in from reference TRBV5-4 and TRBJ2-1): ETGVTQSPTHLIKTRGQQVTLRCSSQSGHNTVSWYQQALGQGPQFIFQYYREEENGRGNFPPRFSGLQFPNYSSELNVNALELDDSALYLCASSTLAGATYNEQFFGPGTRLTVL.

This clonotype occurred many times. This chain joins TRBV28 and TRBJ2-7; 12 nucleotides agree with TRBD1. The junction had 7 bases not matched to a gene; V was cut back by 4 bases and J by 3 bases. Germline V gene data show CDR1 as MDHEN and CDR2 as SYDVKM. CDR3 length: 16 amino acids. CDR3 in DNA: TGTGCCAGCAGTTCTCCGGGACAGGGGGCCCTCTACGAGCAGTACTTC. This encodes CASSSPGQGALYEQYF.

This clonotype was observed at least ten times. J is TRBJ2-1 and V is TRBV5-1; 14 bases are a match to TRBD2. The CDR3 consists of 17 residues. Germline V gene data show CDR1 as SGHRS and CDR2 as YFSETQ. Losses at the gene ends were 2 bases for V and 9 bases for J; bases not matched to a gene: 10. CDR3 loop: CASSLMGGLAGALEQFF. The CDR3 nucleotides read TGCGCCAGCAGCTTAATGGGGGGACTAGCGGGAGCCCTTGAGCAGTTCTTC.

About this clonotype itself: A much larger clone is a single base away; this may be a read error. The rearrangement links TRBV11-2 to TRBJ2-5; D gene uncertain. Germline CDR1 is SGHAT and CDR2 is FQNNGV. The CDR3 is 14 residues long. Trimming pared 6 bases from V and 3 bases from J, leaving 14 bases between. The CDR3 DNA reads as TGTGCCAGCAGAAAACCGGTAGGTAAAGAGACCCAGTACTTC. Amino acid sequence: CASRKPVGKETQYF.

This rearrangement joins TRBV3-1 to TRBJ1-2; no clear D gene. Germline V gene data show CDR1 as LGHDT and CDR2 as YNNKEL (reference sequence). The CDR3 length is 13 residues. V was shortened by 3 bases and J by 2 bases, with 7 bases between the two germline ends. The CDR3 protein is CASSQTQNYGYTF. CDR3 nucleotide sequence: TGTGCCAGCAGCCAGACTCAGAACTATGGCTACACCTTC.

Many counts were recorded for this clonotype. This chain uses TRBV7-2 with TRBJ2-7; D unresolved. This CDR3 spans 16 amino acids. Per the germline V gene, CDR1 is SGHTA and CDR2 is FQGNSA. Trimming left V 0 bases short and J 0 bases short, with 12 bases between. CDR3 DNA: TGTGCCAGCAGCTTAGCGTATGCGACGGCCTCCTACGAGCAGTACTTC. Its translation: CASSLAYATASYEQYF.

This clonotype was recorded at least ten times. The DNA for the CDR3 is TGTGCTAGTGGTCTCGGGGACAGCCGCTTATCCCTCCACTTT. Translation gives CASGLGDSRLSLHF. The chain is built from TRBV12-5 and TRBJ1-6; 7 bases are shared with TRBD1. Germline CDR1 is LGHNT and CDR2 is FRNRAP. V lost 5 bases, J lost 14 bases, and 12 bases stayed unmatched. The CDR3 consists of 14 residues.

There are many counts of this clonotype. The rearrangement joins TRBV28 to TRBJ2-7, with unresolved D. Germline CDR1 and CDR2: MDHEN and SYDVKM. The length of the CDR3 is 12 residues. Trimming stripped 0 bases from V and 1 base from J, with 1 base between. This CDR3 reads CASSLWSYEQYF. The CDR3 nucleotides read TGTGCCAGCAGTTTATGGTCCTACGAGCAGTACTTC. The entire variable domain, with the rest obtained from reference TRBV28 and TRBJ2-7, is as follows: DVKVTQSSRYLVKRTGEKVFLECVQDMDHENMFWYRQDPGLGLRLIYFSYDVKMKEKGDIPEGYSVSREKKERFSLILESASTNQTSMYLCASSLWSYEQYFGPGTRLTVT.

In this sample, this clonotype turned up many times. The chain recombines TRBV11-2 with TRBJ2-1; D may be TRBD2 (6 bases). There are 14 residues in the CDR3. The V gene lost 1 base and the J gene lost 7 bases, with 11 bases spanning the gap. From germline, CDR1 is SGHAT and CDR2 FQNNGV. The CDR3 DNA sequence: TGTGCCAGCAGCTTAGCCGGGACTTCAAATGAGCAGTTCTTC. Protein: CASSLAGTSNEQFF.

This clonotype was counted at least ten times. The chain joins TRBV7-8 to TRBJ2-2; no firm D call. From germline, CDR1 is SGHVS and CDR2 FQNEAQ. This CDR3 is built from 16 residues. V was pared by 4 bases and J by 2 bases, with 14 bases between. For the CDR3, the DNA is TGTGCCAGCAGCTCTCAAGGGCTAGGCAACACCGGGGAGCTGTTTTTT. Its protein is CASSSQGLGNTGELFF.

In this sample, this clonotype turned up many times. The chain is built from TRBV5-1 and TRBJ2-3; D is possibly TRBD1 (5 bases). The CDR3 is made up of 11 amino acids. In germline, CDR1 is SGHRS, CDR2 YFSETQ. With 7 bases removed from V and 14 bases from J, the gap between germline ends came to 17 bases. CDR3 coding DNA: TGCGCCAGCCCAGGGCAGGCGGCGTCGTATTTT. This sequence encodes CASPGQAASYF. The whole variable domain, remainder taken from reference TRBV5-1 and TRBJ2-3, is KAGVTQTPRYLIKTRGQQVTLSCSPISGHRSVSWYQQTPGQGLQFLFEYFSETQRNKGNFPGRFSGRQFSNSRSEMNVSTLELGDSALYLCASPGQAASYFGPGTRLTVL.

This clonotype was recorded at least ten times. The chain recombines TRBV5-1 with TRBJ2-3; 8 bases map to TRBD1. From germline, CDR1 is SGHRS and CDR2 YFSETQ. The length of the CDR3 is 14 residues. V shed 4 bases and J 4 bases; nucleotides not matched to a gene: 5. The CDR3 loop is CASSRGQGADTQYF. CDR3 in DNA: TGCGCCAGCAGCCGCGGACAGGGCGCAGATACGCAGTATTTT.

This clonotype was picked up many times. The rearrangement uses TRBV7-9 and TRBJ2-5; D unresolved. The ends were cut back, 5 bases at V and 5 bases at J, with 15 bases in the middle. The CDR3 length is 14 residues. The germline V gene has CDR1 SEHNR and CDR2 FQNEAQ (reference sequence). In nucleotides, the CDR3 is TGTGCCAGCAGCCGTCGGAGTACTTGGGAGACCCAGTACTTC. Amino acids: CASSRRSTWETQYF.

At least ten counts were recorded for this clonotype. The rearrangement uses TRBV9 and TRBJ2-1; TRBD2 is a possible D gene (6 bases). In germline, CDR1 is SGDLS, CDR2 YYNGEE. The V gene lost 5 bases and the J gene lost 0 bases, with 12 bases spanning the gap. CDR3 length: 15 residues. Here the CDR3 DNA reads TGTGCCAGCAGTGCCGGAGGGAGCTCCTACAATGAGCAGTTCTTC. This codes for CASSAGGSSYNEQFF.

Comments on this clonotype: A single base separates this from a much larger clone, so it may be a read error. The chain uses TRBV5-1 and TRBJ2-1; D call uncertain. Germline loops: CDR1 SGHRS, CDR2 YFSETQ. This CDR3 comprises 16 residues. V was trimmed by 0 bases and J by 4 bases, leaving 14 bases between them. CDR3 in amino acids: CASSLVGLGMYNEQFF. In DNA, the CDR3 is TGCGCCAGCAGCTTGGTCGGGTTGGGAATGTACAATGAGCAGTTCTTC.

This clonotype was counted many times. The chain uses TRBV4-3 and TRBJ2-5; no clear D gene. Germline-derived CDR1 and CDR2 are LGHNA and YSLEER. V lost 1 base and J 1 base, leaving 16 bases between the germline ends. The CDR3 has 17 residues. CDR3 amino acids: CASSQATGREIQETQYF. The CDR3 coding sequence is TGCGCCAGCAGCCAAGCTACCGGGCGAGAGATCCAAGAGACCCAGTACTTC.

This clonotype was recorded many times. The chain recombines TRBV7-2 with TRBJ2-2; D could derive from TRBD1 or TRBD2 (5 bases each). V lost 1 base to trimming and J lost 7 bases, with 10 bases between them. The CDR3 consists of 14 residues. Germline V gene lookup returns CDR1 SGHTA and CDR2 FQGNSA. The CDR3 is CASSLGREHGELFF. CDR3 sequence (DNA): TGTGCCAGCAGCTTAGGCAGGGAGCACGGGGAGCTGTTTTTT.

In its sample, this clonotype was seen many times. This chain joins TRBV12-3 or TRBV12-4 and TRBJ2-5; no clear D. The germline V and J ends were trimmed by 3 bases and 9 bases, with 14 bases remaining between them. There are 13 residues in the CDR3. CDR3 nucleotide sequence: TGTGCCAGCAGTTTCGCCCTCGGAGCGTCCCAGTACTTC. This encodes CASSFALGASQYF.

This clonotype came up many times. This chain uses TRBV21-1 with TRBJ2-1; TRBD2 reflects the table's D call only, with no check against the DNA. TRBV21-1 corresponds to a pseudogene. The CDR3 length is 17 residues. The CDR3 reads CASSLPLGREGYNEQFF. CDR3 DNA sequence: TGTGCCAGCAGCCTCCCCCTGGGGCGGGAGGGCTACAATGAGCAGTTCTTC.

The genes are TRBV27 and TRBJ2-1, with D possibly TRBD2 on 6 matching bases. V lost 5 bases and J 8 bases, leaving 19 bases between the germline ends. From germline, CDR1 is MNHEY and CDR2 SMNVEV (reference sequence). CDR3 length equals 15 residues. CDR3 sequence reads: CASSPLAVARDEQFF. The CDR3 coding sequence is TGTGCCAGCAGTCCATTAGCGGTTGCAAGGGATGAGCAGTTCTTC.

As concerns this clonotype: A much larger clonotype is one base distant, so this may be a read error. This likely comes from a read error, as the CDR3 has no conserved phenylalanine or tryptophan at its end. The chain is built from TRBV5-5 and TRBJ2-1; maybe TRBD1 (6 bases). The CDR3 is 13 amino acids. The germline gives CDR1 SGHKS, CDR2 YYEKEE (reference sequence). V dropped 3 bases and J dropped 6 bases, with 10 bases sitting between them. CDR3 bases: TGTGCCAGCAGCTACACAGGGACCAATGAGCAGTTCCTC. Its translation: CASSYTGTNEQFL.